This T cell receptor (beta chain) was profiled in a study of T cells after posttransplantation cyclophosphamide. This clone was found many times. TCRdb keeps only in-frame clones here, not all; method: immunoSEQ multiplex PCR. This repertoire lists around 35,000 clones without singletons; about 1.2% sits in the top ten. The CDR3 is 15 amino acids. Germline assignment: CDR1 SEHNR and CDR2 FQNEAQ (reference sequence). V was trimmed by 0 bases and J by 0 bases, leaving 8 bases between them. Sequenced material: PBMCs. The genes are TRBV7-9 and TRBJ1-1; D is ambiguous. The receptor's source is a girl aged 5 to 17 in good health, CMV-negative, and a related stem cell transplant donor. CDR3 sequence reads: CASSLAQILNTEAFF. As DNA, the CDR3 is TGTGCCAGCAGCTTAGCGCAGATACTGAACACTGAAGCTTTCTTT.